The 12 T cell receptor beta chains in this list originate from one sample, sequenced in a study of cytomegalovirus exposure and HLA in healthy donors. PCR amplification relied on 60 Vbeta primers (plus 13 Jbeta primers). Here immunoSEQ multiplex PCR was the method, and the copy in TCRdb shows in-frame clones only, minus some. This sample has about 100,000 clones, with 75% found just once. The sequenced material came from PBMCs. These receptors were taken from a male donor in good health and CMV-seropositive.

J is TRBJ1-5 and V is TRBV4-3; 7 bases match TRBD1. The CDR3 is 16 residues long. The germline V gene has CDR1 LGHNA and CDR2 YSLEER. V lost 6 bases and J lost 7; bases outside the gene matches: 15. CDR3 DNA: TGCGCCAGCAGGGAGGACTTTGGACAGGATCTGCAGCCCCAGCATTTT. The encoded protein is CASREDFGQDLQPQHF.

The chain joins TRBV5-4 to TRBJ2-7; TRBD2 is a possible D gene (5 bases). The germline gives CDR1 SGHNT, CDR2 YYREEE (reference sequence). V lost 0 bases and J lost 5, with 21 bases in between. This CDR3 comprises 17 residues. CDR3 amino acids: CASSLGPSTLARNEQYF. Here the CDR3 DNA reads TGTGCCAGCAGCTTGGGGCCTAGCACCCTCGCTCGGAACGAGCAGTACTTC.

The chain links TRBV5-1 to TRBJ2-2; 7 bases fit TRBD1. This CDR3 spans 14 amino acids. The germline V gene encodes CDR1 SGHRS and CDR2 YFSETQ. The V segment lost 0 bases and the J segment 6 bases; nucleotides outside the gene matches: 2. The CDR3 region has the DNA TGCGCCAGCAGCTTGGACAGGGGATCCGGGGAGCTGTTTTTT. The encoded protein is CASSLDRGSGELFF.

Written as DNA, the CDR3 is TGCGCCAGCAGCCAAGATCGGACTAGTGGGGGGTACGAGCAGTACTTC. This codes for CASSQDRTSGGYEQYF. The chain carries TRBV4-3 and TRBJ2-7; the match to TRBD2 covers 7 bases. The CDR3 length is 16 residues. Trimming took 0 bases from V and 4 from J; bases not matched to a gene: 9. The germline V gene has CDR1 LGHNA and CDR2 YSLEER.

The rearrangement joins TRBV11-2 to TRBJ2-2; 10 nucleotides match TRBD1. This CDR3 contains 16 residues. Germline values: CDR1 SGHAT, CDR2 FQNNGV. After removal of 5 bases from V and 6 bases from J, the junction contained 9 bases not matched to a gene. CDR3 sequence reads: CASSRLTTGGAGELFF. The CDR3 DNA reads TGTGCCAGCAGCCGACTGACGACAGGGGGCGCCGGGGAGCTGTTTTTT.

V gene TRBV19 combines with J gene TRBJ2-5; perhaps TRBD1 as D (5 bases). The CDR3 has 13 amino acids. Deletions cut 1 base from V and 4 bases from J, with 7 bases between. CDR1 LNHDA and CDR2 SQIVND come from the germline V gene (reference sequence). In DNA form, the CDR3 reads TGTGCCAGTAGTATAGGACAGATAGAGACCCAGTACTTC. Translated, it gives CASSIGQIETQYF.

This clone was counted between two and nine times. The V and J genes are TRBV30 and TRBJ2-1; the match to TRBD2 covers 13 bases. V trimming: 0 bases; J trimming: 12 bases; junction bases outside the gene matches: 5. There are 14 residues in the CDR3. Germline V gene sequence: CDR1 GTSNPN, CDR2 SVGIG (reference sequence). The CDR3, as DNA: TGTGCCTGGAGTGTACTAGCGGGGGGGCGGGGGCAGTTCTTC. Its protein is CAWSVLAGGRGQFF.

This sequence joins TRBV4-1 and TRBJ2-7, with 10 nucleotides matching TRBD1. This CDR3 has 15 residues. The V gene's germline CDR1 is MGHRA and CDR2 YSYEKL. V dropped 3 bases and J dropped 2; count of bases not matched to a gene: 4. The CDR3: CASSQGTGVAYEQYF. The DNA of the CDR3 is TGCGCCAGCAGCCAGGGGACAGGGGTGGCCTACGAGCAGTACTTC.

This clone was seen a few times. This chain connects TRBV11-3 to TRBJ2-3; TRBD2 aligns across 12 bases. V shed 5 bases, J shed 5 bases, and the junction held 8 bases outside the gene matches. Germline CDR1 reads SGHNT; CDR2 reads YENEEA. The CDR3 loop spans 16 amino acids. CDR3 region: CASSRLAGGPVDTQYF. The CDR3 region has the DNA TGTGCCAGCAGCCGTCTAGCGGGGGGGCCAGTAGATACGCAGTATTTT.

The chain uses TRBV2 and TRBJ2-5; no definite D call. The J call is uncertain, as TRBJ2-7 better fits the DNA end. Per the germline V gene, CDR1 is SNHLY and CDR2 is FYNNEI. The CDR3 extends over 15 amino acids. DNA for the CDR3: TGTGCCAGCAGTGAAAGTCTCCTCAGGCCCTACGAGCAGTACTTC. This sequence encodes CASSESLLRPYEQYF.

The genes are TRBV29-1 and TRBJ2-6; D unresolved. The V gene's germline CDR1 is SQVTM and CDR2 ANQGSEA. The CDR3 is made up of 13 amino acids. The V end lost 5 bases, the J end lost 2 bases, and 7 bases lay between the germline ends. The CDR3 bases are TGCAGCGTTTTTCCGGCTGGGGCCAACGTCCTGACTTTC. As protein: CSVFPAGANVLTF.

The V gene is TRBV18, the J gene TRBJ1-5, with 7 bases fitting TRBD1. Germline-derived CDR1 and CDR2 are KGHSH and LQKENI. With 3 bases clipped from V and 1 base from J, the junction kept 3 bases outside the gene matches. This CDR3 has 15 residues. The CDR3 DNA reads as TGTGCCAGCTCACCTCTGGGACAGAGCAATCAGCCCCAGCATTTT. Translating gives CASSPLGQSNQPQHF. Filled out from reference TRBV18 and TRBJ1-5, the complete variable domain reads NAGVMQNPRHLVRRRGQEARLRCSPMKGHSHVYWYRQLPEEGLKFMVYLQKENIIDESGMPKERFSAEFPKEGPSILRIQQVVRGDSAAYFCASSPLGQSNQPQHFGDGTRLSIL.